This T cell receptor beta chain was recovered during a study of cytomegalovirus exposure and HLA in healthy donors. Overall study findings and caveats: Specificity of a few CMV-associated chains for CMV antigens was verified in vitro.

The PCR made use of 60 Vbeta and 13 Jbeta primers. Measured with immunoSEQ multiplex PCR; TCRdb has only the in-frame clones, and not every one. The sample records some 130,000 clones, 70% to 80% being singletons. A word on this clone: Its matching antigen is unknown. Other DNA sequences in the sample encode the same CDR3.

This CDR3 comprises 14 residues. The germline V gene has CDR1 SGDLS and CDR2 YYNGEE. The ends lost 2 bases at V and 5 bases at J; junction bases unmatched: 6. Sequencing was performed on PBMCs. The rearrangement uses TRBV9 and TRBJ2-5; 7 bases fit TRBD1. The TCR comes from a man in his thirties or forties in good health and CMV-seronegative. For the CDR3, the DNA is TGTGCCAGCAGCGTTACAGGGGCTGGGGAGACCCAGTACTTC. Translation gives CASSVTGAGETQYF.